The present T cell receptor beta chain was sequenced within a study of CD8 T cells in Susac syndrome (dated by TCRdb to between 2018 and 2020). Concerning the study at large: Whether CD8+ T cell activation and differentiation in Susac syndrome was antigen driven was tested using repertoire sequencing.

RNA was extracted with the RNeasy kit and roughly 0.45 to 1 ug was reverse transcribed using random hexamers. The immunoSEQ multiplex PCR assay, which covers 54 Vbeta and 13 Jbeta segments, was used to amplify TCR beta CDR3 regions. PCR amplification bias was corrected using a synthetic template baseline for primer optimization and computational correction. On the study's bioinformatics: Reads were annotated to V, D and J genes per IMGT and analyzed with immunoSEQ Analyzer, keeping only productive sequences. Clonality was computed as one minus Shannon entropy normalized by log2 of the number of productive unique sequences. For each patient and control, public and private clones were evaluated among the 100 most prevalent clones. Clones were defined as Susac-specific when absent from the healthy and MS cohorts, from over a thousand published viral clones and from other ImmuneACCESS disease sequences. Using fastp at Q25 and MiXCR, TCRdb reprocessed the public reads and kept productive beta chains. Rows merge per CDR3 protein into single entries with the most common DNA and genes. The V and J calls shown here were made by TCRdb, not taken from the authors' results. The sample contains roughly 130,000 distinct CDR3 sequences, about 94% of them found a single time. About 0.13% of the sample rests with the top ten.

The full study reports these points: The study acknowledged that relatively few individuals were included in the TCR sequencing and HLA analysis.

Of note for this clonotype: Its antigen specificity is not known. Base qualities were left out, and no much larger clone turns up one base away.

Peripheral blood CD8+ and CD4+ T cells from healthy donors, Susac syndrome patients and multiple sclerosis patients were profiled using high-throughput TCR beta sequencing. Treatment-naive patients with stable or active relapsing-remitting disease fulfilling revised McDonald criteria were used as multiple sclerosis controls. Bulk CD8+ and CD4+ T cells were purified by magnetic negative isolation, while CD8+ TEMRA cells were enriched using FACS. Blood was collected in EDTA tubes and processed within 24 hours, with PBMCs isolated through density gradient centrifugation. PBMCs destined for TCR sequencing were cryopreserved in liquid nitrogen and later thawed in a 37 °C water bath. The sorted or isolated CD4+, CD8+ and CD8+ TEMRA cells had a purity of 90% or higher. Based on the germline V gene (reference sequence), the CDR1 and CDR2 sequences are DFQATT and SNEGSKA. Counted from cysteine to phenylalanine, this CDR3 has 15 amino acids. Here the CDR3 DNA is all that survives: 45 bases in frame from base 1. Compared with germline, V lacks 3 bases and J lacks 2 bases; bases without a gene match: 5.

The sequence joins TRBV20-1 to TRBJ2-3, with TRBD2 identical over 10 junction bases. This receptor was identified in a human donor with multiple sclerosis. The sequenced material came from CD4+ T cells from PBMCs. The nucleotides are TGCAGTGCTAGCCGAGCGGGAGGGCCCACAGATACGCAGTATTTT. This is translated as CSASRAGGPTDTQYF.